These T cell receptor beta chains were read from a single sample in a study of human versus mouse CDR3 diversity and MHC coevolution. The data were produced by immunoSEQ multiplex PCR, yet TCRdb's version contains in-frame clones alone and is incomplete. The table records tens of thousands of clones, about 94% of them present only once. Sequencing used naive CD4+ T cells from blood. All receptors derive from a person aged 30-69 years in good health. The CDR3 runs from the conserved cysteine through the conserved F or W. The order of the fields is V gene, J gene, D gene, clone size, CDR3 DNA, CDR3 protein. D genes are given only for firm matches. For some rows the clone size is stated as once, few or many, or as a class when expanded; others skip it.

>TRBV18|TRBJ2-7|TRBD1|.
TGTGCCAGCTCACCACCGGTGGGACAGGGAGCCTACGAGCAGTACTTC
CASSPPVGQGAYEQYF
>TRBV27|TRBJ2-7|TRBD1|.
TGTGCCAGCAGTTCCTCAGGGGGTCCCTACGAGCAGTACTTC
CASSSSGGPYEQYF
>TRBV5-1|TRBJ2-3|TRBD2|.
TGCGCCAGCCTGGGGCTAGCGGGAACCACAGATACGCAGTATTTT
CASLGLAGTTDTQYF
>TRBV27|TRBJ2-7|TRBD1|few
TGTGCCAGCAGTTTAAGGGACAGGGGCGACGAGCAGTACTTC
CASSLRDRGDEQYF
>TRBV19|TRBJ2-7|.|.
TGTGCCAGTAGTATAGCTACAGGTCCCTACGAGCAGTACTTC
CASSIATGPYEQYF
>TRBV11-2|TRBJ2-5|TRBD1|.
TGTGCCAGCAGCTTCGGGACAGGGCCTCGCGAGACCCAGTACTTC
CASSFGTGPRETQYF
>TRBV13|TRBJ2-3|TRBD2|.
TGTGCCAGCAGCTTGTTAACTAGCGGGACTAGCACAGATACGCAGTATTTT
CASSLLTSGTSTDTQYF
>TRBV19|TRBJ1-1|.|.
TGTGCCAGTAGTAGGCAGAAGAACACTGAAGCTTTCTTT
CASSRQKNTEAFF
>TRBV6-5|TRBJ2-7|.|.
TGTGCCAGCAGTTACACAGCCGCTAAGTCCTACGAGCAGTACTTC
CASSYTAAKSYEQYF
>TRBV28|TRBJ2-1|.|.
TGTGCCAGCGGGGGTTGGGCAGGGGACAATGAGCAGTTCTTC
CASGGWAGDNEQFF
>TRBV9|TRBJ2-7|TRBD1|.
TGTGCCAGCAGCGCCCGGGACAGGGTGATGAGGGAGCAGTACTTC
CASSARDRVMREQYF
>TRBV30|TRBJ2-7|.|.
TGTGCCTGGAGTTCAGAGACTAGCTCCTACGAGCAGTACTTC
CAWSSETSSYEQYF
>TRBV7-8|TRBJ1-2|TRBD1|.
TGTGCCAGCAGCTTAGACAGGGGAGGTGACTATGGCTACACCTTC
CASSLDRGGDYGYTF
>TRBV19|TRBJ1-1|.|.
TGTGCCAGTAGTATAGAGATGAGGAACACTGAAGCTTTCTTT
CASSIEMRNTEAFF
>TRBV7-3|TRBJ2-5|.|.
TGTGCCAGCAGCTCTACAGGACAAGAGACCCAGTACTTC
CASSSTGQETQYF
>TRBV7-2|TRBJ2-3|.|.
TGTGCCAGCAGTCCACGCAGGGGCACAGATACGCAGTATTTT
CASSPRRGTDTQYF
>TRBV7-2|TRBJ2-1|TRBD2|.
TGTGCCAGCAGCTTAGCGGAAGAACTAGCGGGGGGGCGGGGGAATGAGCAGTTCTTC
CASSLAEELAGGRGNEQFF
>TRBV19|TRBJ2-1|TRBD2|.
TGTGCCAGTAGTATCCCCTTTGGGGCGGGAGGTAGCAATGAGCAGTTCTTC
CASSIPFGAGGSNEQFF
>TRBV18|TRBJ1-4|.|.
TGTGCCAGCTCACCACTGACTAGTAGGAATGAAAAACTGTTTTTT
CASSPLTSRNEKLFF
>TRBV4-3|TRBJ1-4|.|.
TGCGCCAGCAGCCAAGATTGGGGGGCAACTAATGAAAAACTGTTTTTT
CASSQDWGATNEKLFF
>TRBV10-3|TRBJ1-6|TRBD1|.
TGTGCCATCAGTGAGGACAGGGCCAGCTCCTATAATTCACCCCTCCACTTT
CAISEDRASSYNSPLHF
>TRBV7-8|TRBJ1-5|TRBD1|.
TGTGCCAGCAGCGGGACTTACAGGGGGCGTCAGCCCCAGCATTTT
CASSGTYRGRQPQHF
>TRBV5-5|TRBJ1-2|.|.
TGTGCCAGCAGCTTGGGGGCCCTCTATGGCTACACCTTC
CASSLGALYGYTF
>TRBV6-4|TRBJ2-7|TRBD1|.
TGTGCCAGCAGTGACTCAAGGGAGAGACAGGGGACGTACGAGCAGTACTTC
CASSDSRERQGTYEQYF
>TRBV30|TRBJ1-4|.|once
TGTGCCTGGAGTGTTGGAGGGGTTAATGAAAAACTGTTTTTT
CAWSVGGVNEKLFF
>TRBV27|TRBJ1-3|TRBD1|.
TGTGCCAGCGGATCCAGGGGGCATGGAAACACCATATATTTT
CASGSRGHGNTIYF
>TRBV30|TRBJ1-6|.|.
TGTGCCTGGACTGAACGGGGTCTTTATAATTCACCCCTCCACTTT
CAWTERGLYNSPLHF
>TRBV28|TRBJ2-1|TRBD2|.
TGTGCCAGCAGCCTGGGACTAGCGGGAGTAGGTGAGCAGTTCTTC
CASSLGLAGVGEQFF
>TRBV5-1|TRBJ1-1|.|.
TGCGCCAGCAGCTTGGACAGCGAAGCTTTCTTT
CASSLDSEAFF
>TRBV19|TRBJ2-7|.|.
TGTGCCAGTAGTGGTCGGGGGACCCTCTACGAGCAGTACTTC
CASSGRGTLYEQYF
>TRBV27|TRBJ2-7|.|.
TGTGCCAGCAGGAGGAGCTCCTACGAGCAGTACTTC
CASRRSSYEQYF
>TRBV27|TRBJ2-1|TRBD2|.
TGTGCCAGCAGTTTTGGGGACTACTATGAGCAGTTCTTC
CASSFGDYYEQFF
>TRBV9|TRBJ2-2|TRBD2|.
TGTGCCAGCAGCGTTAGCGGGAGGGCCGGTACCGGGGAGCTGTTTTTT
CASSVSGRAGTGELFF
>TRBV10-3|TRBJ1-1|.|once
TGTGCCATCAGTGTTGGGGGGGTAGGAACTGAAGCTTTCTTT
CAISVGGVGTEAFF
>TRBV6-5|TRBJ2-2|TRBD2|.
TGTGCCACCTCTAGCGGGGGGACCGGGGAGCTGTTTTTT
CATSSGGTGELFF
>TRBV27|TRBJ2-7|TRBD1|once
TGTGCCAGCAGCCCAGGGGGCCTCTACGAGCAGTACTTC
CASSPGGLYEQYF
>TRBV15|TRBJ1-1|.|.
TGTGCCACCAGCAGCCCTCCCGGGACTGAAGCTTTCTTT
CATSSPPGTEAFF
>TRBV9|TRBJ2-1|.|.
TGTGCCAGCAGCGTAGGCGGCGTCAGCTCCTACAATGAGCAGTTCTTC
CASSVGGVSSYNEQFF
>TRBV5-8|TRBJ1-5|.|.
TGTGCCAGCAGCCTCGGGGGGGGTGTGGGTCAGCCCCAGCATTTT
CASSLGGGVGQPQHF
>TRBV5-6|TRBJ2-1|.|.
TGTGCCAGCAGCTTGTATCTCTCTCATGAGCAGTTCTTC
CASSLYLSHEQFF
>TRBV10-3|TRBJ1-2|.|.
TGTGCCACGTCAACAGGACAAAACTATGGCTACACCTTC
CATSTGQNYGYTF
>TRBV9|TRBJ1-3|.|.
TGTGCCAGCAGCGTACGGGCAGGGGAGATTGCTGGAAACACCATATATTTT
CASSVRAGEIAGNTIYF
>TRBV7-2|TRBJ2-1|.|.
TGTGCCAGCAGCTCGCAGATTGTCCGCGAGCAGTTCTTC
CASSSQIVREQFF
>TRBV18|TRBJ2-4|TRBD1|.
TGTGCCAGCTCACCGGACAGGGGAATCGTTCAGTACTTC
CASSPDRGIVQYF
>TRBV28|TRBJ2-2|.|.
TGTGCCAGCAGTTTAGGCGGCGCGAACACCGGGGAGCTGTTTTTT
CASSLGGANTGELFF
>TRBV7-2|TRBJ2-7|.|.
TGTGCCAGCAGCATAGTGGGGCCTCCTTTAGGGAACGAGCAGTACTTC
CASSIVGPPLGNEQYF
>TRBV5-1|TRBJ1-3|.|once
TGCGCCAGCAGCTTGCTTTTCTTGGGAGGAGCTGGAAACACCATATATTTT
CASSLLFLGGAGNTIYF
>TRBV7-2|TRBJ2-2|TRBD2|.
TGTGCCAGCAGCTTAGGGCTAGCGGTAACCGGGGAGCTGTTTTTT
CASSLGLAVTGELFF
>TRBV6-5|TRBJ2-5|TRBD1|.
TGTGCCAGCAGGGTACAGGGGCCAAGAGAGACCCAGTACTTC
CASRVQGPRETQYF
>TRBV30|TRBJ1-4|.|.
TGTGCCTGGAGCCCCTTCGGTGAAAAACTGTTTTTT
CAWSPFGEKLFF
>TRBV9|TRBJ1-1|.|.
TGTGCCAGCAGCGTAGGGCAGGGCATCATGAACACTGAAGCTTTCTTT
CASSVGQGIMNTEAFF
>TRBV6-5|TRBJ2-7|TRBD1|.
TGTGCCAGCAGTCGGACAGGGGGTGCCTACGAGCAGTACTTC
CASSRTGGAYEQYF
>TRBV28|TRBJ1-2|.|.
TGTGCCAGCAGTCTGGGGCGCGACTATGGCTACACCTTC
CASSLGRDYGYTF
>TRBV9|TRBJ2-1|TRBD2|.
TGTGCCAGCAGCGTAGGGGACTATTACAATGAGCAGTTCTTC
CASSVGDYYNEQFF
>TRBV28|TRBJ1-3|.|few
TGTGCCAGCAGTATACCAGGGGTCTCTGGAAACACCATATATTTT
CASSIPGVSGNTIYF